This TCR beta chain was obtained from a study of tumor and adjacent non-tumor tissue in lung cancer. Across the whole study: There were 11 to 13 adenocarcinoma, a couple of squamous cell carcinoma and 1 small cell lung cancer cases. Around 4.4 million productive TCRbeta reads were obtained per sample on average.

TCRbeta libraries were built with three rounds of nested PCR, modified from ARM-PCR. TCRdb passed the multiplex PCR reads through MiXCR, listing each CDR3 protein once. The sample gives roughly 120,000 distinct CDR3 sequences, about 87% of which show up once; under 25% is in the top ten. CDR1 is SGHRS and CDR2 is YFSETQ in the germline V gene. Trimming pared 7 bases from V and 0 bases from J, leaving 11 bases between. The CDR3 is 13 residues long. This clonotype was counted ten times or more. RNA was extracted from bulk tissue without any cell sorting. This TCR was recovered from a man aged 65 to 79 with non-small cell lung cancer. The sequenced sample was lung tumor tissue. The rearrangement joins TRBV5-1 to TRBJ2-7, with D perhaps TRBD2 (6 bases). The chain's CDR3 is CASQEGNSYEQYF. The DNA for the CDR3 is TGCGCCAGCCAGGAGGGAAACTCCTACGAGCAGTACTTC. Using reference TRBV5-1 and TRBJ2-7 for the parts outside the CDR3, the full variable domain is KAGVTQTPRYLIKTRGQQVTLSCSPISGHRSVSWYQQTPGQGLQFLFEYFSETQRNKGNFPGRFSGRQFSNSRSEMNVSTLELGDSALYLCASQEGNSYEQYFGPGTRLTVT.